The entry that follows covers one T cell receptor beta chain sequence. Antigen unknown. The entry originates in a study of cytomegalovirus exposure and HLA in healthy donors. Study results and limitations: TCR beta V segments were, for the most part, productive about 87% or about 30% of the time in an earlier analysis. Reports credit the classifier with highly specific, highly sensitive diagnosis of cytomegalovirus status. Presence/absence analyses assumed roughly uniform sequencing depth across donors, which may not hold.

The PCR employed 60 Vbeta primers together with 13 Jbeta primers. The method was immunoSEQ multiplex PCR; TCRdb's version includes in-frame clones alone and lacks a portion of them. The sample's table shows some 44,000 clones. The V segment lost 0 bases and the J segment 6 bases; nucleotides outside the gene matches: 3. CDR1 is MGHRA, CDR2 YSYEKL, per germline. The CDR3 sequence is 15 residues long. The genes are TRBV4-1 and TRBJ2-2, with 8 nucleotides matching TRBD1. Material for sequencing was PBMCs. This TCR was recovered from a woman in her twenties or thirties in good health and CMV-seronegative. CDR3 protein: CASSQDRGQSGELFF. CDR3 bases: TGCGCCAGCAGCCAAGACAGGGGGCAGTCCGGGGAGCTGTTTTTT.